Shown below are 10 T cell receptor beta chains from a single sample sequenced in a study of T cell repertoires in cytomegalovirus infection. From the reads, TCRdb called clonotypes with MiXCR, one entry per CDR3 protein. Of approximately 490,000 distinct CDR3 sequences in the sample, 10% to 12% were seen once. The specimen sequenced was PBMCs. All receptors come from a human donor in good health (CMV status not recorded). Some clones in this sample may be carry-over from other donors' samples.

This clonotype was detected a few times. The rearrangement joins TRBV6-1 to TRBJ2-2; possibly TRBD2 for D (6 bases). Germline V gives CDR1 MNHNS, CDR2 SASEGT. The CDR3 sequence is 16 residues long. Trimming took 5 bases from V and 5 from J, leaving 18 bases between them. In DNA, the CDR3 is TGTGCCAGCAGTTATCTGGGGGGTGAGTGGACCGGGGAGCTGTTTTTT. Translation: CASSYLGGEWTGELFF.

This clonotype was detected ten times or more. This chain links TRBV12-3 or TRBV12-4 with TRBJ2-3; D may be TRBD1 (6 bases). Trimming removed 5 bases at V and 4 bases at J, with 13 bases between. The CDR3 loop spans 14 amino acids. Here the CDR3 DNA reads TGTGCCAGCAGTCCATACAGGGATTCAGATACGCAGTATTTT. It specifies CASSPYRDSDTQYF.

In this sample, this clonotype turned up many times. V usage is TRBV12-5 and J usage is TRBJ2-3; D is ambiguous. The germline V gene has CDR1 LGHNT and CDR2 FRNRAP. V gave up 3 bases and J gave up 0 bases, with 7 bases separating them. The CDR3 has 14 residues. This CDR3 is CASGFGRSTDTQYF. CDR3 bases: TGTGCTAGTGGTTTTGGGCGAAGCACAGATACGCAGTATTTT.

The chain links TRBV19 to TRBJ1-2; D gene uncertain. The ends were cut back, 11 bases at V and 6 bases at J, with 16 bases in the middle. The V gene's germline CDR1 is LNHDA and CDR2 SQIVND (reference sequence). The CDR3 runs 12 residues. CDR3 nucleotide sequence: TGTGCCCGTACCCCAAGTAGGGATGGCTACACCTTC. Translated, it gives CARTPSRDGYTF.

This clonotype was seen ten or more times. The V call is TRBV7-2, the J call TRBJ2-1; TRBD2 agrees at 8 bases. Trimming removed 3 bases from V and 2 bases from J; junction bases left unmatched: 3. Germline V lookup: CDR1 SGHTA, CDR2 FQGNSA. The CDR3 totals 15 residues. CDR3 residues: CASSFSGGAYNEQFF. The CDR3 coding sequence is TGTGCCAGCAGCTTCAGCGGGGGAGCCTACAATGAGCAGTTCTTC.

The CDR3 here is CACSREGTGELFF. Written as DNA, the CDR3 is TGTGCCTGCTCCAGGGAAGGCACCGGGGAGCTGTTTTTT. The genes are TRBV7-9 and TRBJ2-2, with D perhaps TRBD1 (5 bases). The CDR3 length is 13 residues. Between the trimmed V and J ends, which lost 11 bases and 4 bases, there was a span of 14 bases. Germline CDR1 reads SEHNR; CDR2 reads FQNEAQ (reference sequence).

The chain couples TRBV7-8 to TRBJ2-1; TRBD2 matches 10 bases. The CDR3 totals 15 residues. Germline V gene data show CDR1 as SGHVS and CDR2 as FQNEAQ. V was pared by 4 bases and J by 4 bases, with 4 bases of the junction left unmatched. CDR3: CASSSASGSYNEQFF. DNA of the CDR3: TGTGCCAGCAGCTCCGCTAGCGGGAGTTACAATGAGCAGTTCTTC.

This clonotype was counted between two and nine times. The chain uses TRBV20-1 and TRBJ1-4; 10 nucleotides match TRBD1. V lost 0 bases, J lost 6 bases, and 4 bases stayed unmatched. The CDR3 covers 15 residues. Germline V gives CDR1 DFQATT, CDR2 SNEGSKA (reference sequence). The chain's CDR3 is CSARETGTGDEKLFF. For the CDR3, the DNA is TGCAGTGCTAGAGAAACCGGGACAGGGGATGAAAAACTGTTTTTT.

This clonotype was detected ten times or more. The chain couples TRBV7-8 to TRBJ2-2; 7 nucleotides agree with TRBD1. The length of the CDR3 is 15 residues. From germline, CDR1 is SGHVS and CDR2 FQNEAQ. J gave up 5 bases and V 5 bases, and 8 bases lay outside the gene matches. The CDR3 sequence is CASSGEGGETGELFF. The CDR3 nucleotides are TGTGCCAGCAGCGGGGAAGGGGGCGAGACCGGGGAGCTGTTTTTT.

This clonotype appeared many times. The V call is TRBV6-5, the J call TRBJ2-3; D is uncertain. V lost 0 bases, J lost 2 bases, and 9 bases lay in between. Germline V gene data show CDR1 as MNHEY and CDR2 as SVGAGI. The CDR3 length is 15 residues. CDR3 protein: CASSYSGQFTDTQYF. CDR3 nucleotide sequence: TGTGCCAGCAGTTACTCCGGCCAATTCACAGATACGCAGTATTTT.